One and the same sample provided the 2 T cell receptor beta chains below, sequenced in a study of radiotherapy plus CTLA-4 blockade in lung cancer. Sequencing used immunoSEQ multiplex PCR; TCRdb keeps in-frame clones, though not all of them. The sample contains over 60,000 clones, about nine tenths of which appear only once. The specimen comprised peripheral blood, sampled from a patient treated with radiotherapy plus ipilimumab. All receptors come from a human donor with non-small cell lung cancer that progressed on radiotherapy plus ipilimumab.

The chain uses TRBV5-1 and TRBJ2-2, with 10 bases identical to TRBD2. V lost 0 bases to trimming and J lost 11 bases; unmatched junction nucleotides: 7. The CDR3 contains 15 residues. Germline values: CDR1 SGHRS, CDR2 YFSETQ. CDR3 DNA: TGCGCCAGCAGCTTGGTGCTAGCGGGGGCTCTAGAGCTGTTTTTT. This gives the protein CASSLVLAGALELFF.

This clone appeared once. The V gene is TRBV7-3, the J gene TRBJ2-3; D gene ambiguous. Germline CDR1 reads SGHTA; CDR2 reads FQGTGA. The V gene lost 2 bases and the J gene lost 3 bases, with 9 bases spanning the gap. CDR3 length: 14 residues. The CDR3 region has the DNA TGTGCCAGCAGCTTAGGTTACGGTACAGATACGCAGTATTTT. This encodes CASSLGYGTDTQYF.